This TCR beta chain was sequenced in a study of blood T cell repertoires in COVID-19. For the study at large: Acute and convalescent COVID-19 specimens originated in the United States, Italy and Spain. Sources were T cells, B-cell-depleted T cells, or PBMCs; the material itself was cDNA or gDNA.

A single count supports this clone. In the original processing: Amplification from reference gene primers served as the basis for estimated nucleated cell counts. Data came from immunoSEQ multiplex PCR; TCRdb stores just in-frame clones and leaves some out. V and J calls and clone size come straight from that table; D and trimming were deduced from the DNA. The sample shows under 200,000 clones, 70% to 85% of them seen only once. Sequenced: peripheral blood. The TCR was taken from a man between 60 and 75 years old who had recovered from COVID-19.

The CDR3 sequence is CASSEGVGTEAFF. DNA of the CDR3: TGTGCCAGCAGCGAAGGGGTTGGAACTGAAGCTTTCTTT. This chain joins TRBV9 and TRBJ1-1; D perhaps matches TRBD1 (5 bases). The CDR3 has 13 residues. CDR1 and CDR2 (germline): SGDLS, YYNGEE. The ends were cut back, 3 bases at V and 5 bases at J, with 11 bases in the middle. Based on the CDR3 plus reference TRBV9 and TRBJ1-1, the full variable domain is DSGVTQTPKHLITATGQRVTLRCSPRSGDLSVYWYQQSLDQGLQFLIQYYNGEERAKGNILERFSAQQFPDLHSELNLSSLELGDSALYFCASSEGVGTEAFFGQGTRLTVV.